A single sample is the source of the 12 T cell receptor beta chains below, sequenced in a study of T-cell reconstitution after alpha-beta-depleted transplantation in children. TCRbeta library construction was performed incorporating unique molecular identifiers. In TCRdb, the PCR reads were re-called with MiXCR into one record per CDR3 protein. The table has over 550,000 distinct CDR3 sequences, about 10% seen once; the top ten hold 4%. The sample was PBMCs from the stem cell graft donor, taken from the stem cell graft. These receptors originate from a human donor who donated a stem cell graft to a child with acute myeloid leukemia.

The chain employs TRBV7-9 and TRBJ2-1; 7 bases are shared with TRBD2. Unmatched junction bases numbered 6, after V lost 9 bases and J lost 4 bases. The germline CDR1 and CDR2 sequences are SEHNR and FQNEAQ (reference sequence). The CDR3 covers 13 residues. The CDR3 bases are TGTGCCAGTCATGGCGGGAGATACAATGAGCAGTTCTTC. It encodes CASHGGRYNEQFF.

The V call is TRBV2, the J call TRBJ1-4; no reliable D call. The CDR3 is 12 amino acids. CDR1 SNHLY and CDR2 FYNNEI come from the germline V gene. With 6 bases removed from V and 5 bases from J, the gap between germline ends came to 7 bases. The CDR3 DNA reads as TGTGCCAGCAGCGTCCGAAATGAAAAACTGTTTTTT. It is translated as CASSVRNEKLFF.

For this clonotype: At one end the junction does not follow the germline gene, possibly because of a read error. The gene calls are TRBV20-1 and TRBJ2-1; D is possibly TRBD2 (5 bases). CDR1 and CDR2 (germline): DFQATT, SNEGSKA (reference sequence). The CDR3 consists of 16 residues. The CDR3 here is CCARERRLGSYNEQFF. The CDR3 DNA follows: TGCTGTGCTAGAGAGCGGCGTCTAGGCTCCTACAATGAGCAGTTCTTC.

In this sample, this clonotype turned up many times. This rearrangement joins TRBV3-1 to TRBJ2-1; possibly TRBD2 for D (5 bases). The germline gives CDR1 LGHDT, CDR2 YNNKEL (reference sequence). Trimming cost V 2 bases and J 0 bases, with 8 bases left between them. The CDR3 totals 15 residues. The CDR3 here is CASSQPGSSYNEQFF. The CDR3 DNA is TGTGCCAGCAGCCAACCGGGGAGCTCCTACAATGAGCAGTTCTTC.

In its sample, this clonotype was seen a few times. This chain uses TRBV28 with TRBJ2-1, with 9 bases aligning to TRBD1. V lost 5 bases, J lost 4 bases, and 6 bases stayed unmatched. Germline V lookup: CDR1 MDHEN, CDR2 SYDVKM. CDR3 length equals 15 residues. DNA of the CDR3: TGTGCCAGCAGTCTGTCCGGGACAGGGTACAATGAGCAGTTCTTC. Translating gives CASSLSGTGYNEQFF.

This clonotype was detected ten times or more. The rearrangement uses TRBV11-2 and TRBJ2-3; 7 bases map to TRBD2. The CDR3 contains 18 residues. Germline V gene data show CDR1 as SGHAT and CDR2 as FQNNGV. V was pared by 4 bases and J by 2 bases, with 15 bases of the junction left unmatched. The CDR3 protein is CASSSLLGLGRNTDTQYF. DNA of the CDR3: TGTGCCAGCAGCTCCCTCCTCGGACTAGGAAGAAACACAGATACGCAGTATTTT.

There are many counts of this clonotype. V gene TRBV28 combines with J gene TRBJ2-3, with D unclear. The CDR3 loop spans 14 amino acids. The V end was cut by 2 bases, the J end by 2 bases, with 8 bases between. Germline values: CDR1 MDHEN, CDR2 SYDVKM. CDR3 protein: CASSLSLFTDTQYF. The DNA of the CDR3 is TGTGCCAGCAGTTTAAGCCTGTTCACAGATACGCAGTATTTT.

The chain has TRBV25-1 and TRBJ2-7; D tentatively fits TRBD1 or TRBD2 (7 bases each). Trimming shortened V by 7 bases and J by 3 bases, and 16 bases separated the two germline ends. This CDR3 region has 14 residues. The germline V gene encodes CDR1 MGHDK and CDR2 SYGVNS. CDR3 amino acids: CASTPRGGFYEQYF. The CDR3 DNA sequence: TGTGCCAGCACTCCCAGGGGGGGGTTCTACGAGCAGTACTTC.

This clonotype was found many times. The rearrangement joins TRBV20-1 to TRBJ2-2, with unresolved D. In germline, CDR1 is DFQATT, CDR2 SNEGSKA (reference sequence). V lost 4 bases and J 1 base, leaving 4 bases between the germline ends. The CDR3 has 12 residues. CDR3 sequence (DNA): TGCAGTGCTATCATGAACACCGGGGAGCTGTTTTTT. Amino acids: CSAIMNTGELFF.

The chain couples TRBV20-1 to TRBJ1-1; no clear D. V was pared by 0 bases and J by 3 bases, with 11 bases between. Germline V gives CDR1 DFQATT, CDR2 SNEGSKA (reference sequence). The CDR3 is 14 amino acids. The CDR3 here is CSARDSQDYTEAFF. The CDR3 nucleotides are TGCAGTGCTAGAGATTCCCAGGACTACACTGAAGCTTTCTTT.

By share, this clonotype counts as medium-sized (0.01 to 0.1%). This chain uses TRBV2 with TRBJ2-1, with 10 bases identical to TRBD2. Trimming removed 3 bases from V and 2 bases from J; junction bases left unmatched: 1. There are 15 residues in the CDR3. Germline V lookup: CDR1 SNHLY, CDR2 FYNNEI. The CDR3 loop is CASSDLAGAYNEQFF. CDR3 DNA sequence: TGTGCCAGCAGTGATCTAGCGGGAGCCTACAATGAGCAGTTCTTC.

This clonotype occurred many times. The chain uses TRBV10-3 and TRBJ2-3; 16 bases agree with TRBD2. The ends lost 6 bases at V and 4 bases at J; junction bases unmatched: 4. Germline loops: CDR1 ENHRY, CDR2 SYGVKD. This CDR3 contains 16 residues. The CDR3 bases are TGTGCCATCAGACCGGGACTAGCGGGAGGGCCAGATACGCAGTATTTT. Residues: CAIRPGLAGGPDTQYF.